This T cell receptor (beta chain) was documented in a study of blood T cell repertoires in COVID-19. Looking at the study overall: Acute-phase and convalescent COVID-19 samples originated in the United States, Italy and Spain.

Per the germline V gene, CDR1 is SGHRS and CDR2 is YFSETQ. The V segment lost 3 bases and the J segment 6 bases; nucleotides outside the gene matches: 10. This CDR3 has 17 amino acids. How the authors handled the data: Reference gene primer amplification in the assay estimated nucleated cell counts. Sequencing used immunoSEQ multiplex PCR; TCRdb keeps in-frame clones, though not all of them. The V and J calls and clone size were taken over from that table, and D and trimming were inferred from the DNA. Found here are approximately 300,000 clones, 80% to 90% of them singletons; the top ten hold 1%. The clonotype comes from a man aged 50 or older with active or convalescent COVID-19. J is TRBJ2-2 and V is TRBV5-1; 11 bases agree with TRBD2. The source material was peripheral blood. The CDR3 protein is CASSSQTSGGTPGELFF. The DNA for the CDR3 is TGCGCCAGCAGCTCGCAAACTAGCGGGGGCACTCCCGGGGAGCTGTTTTTT.